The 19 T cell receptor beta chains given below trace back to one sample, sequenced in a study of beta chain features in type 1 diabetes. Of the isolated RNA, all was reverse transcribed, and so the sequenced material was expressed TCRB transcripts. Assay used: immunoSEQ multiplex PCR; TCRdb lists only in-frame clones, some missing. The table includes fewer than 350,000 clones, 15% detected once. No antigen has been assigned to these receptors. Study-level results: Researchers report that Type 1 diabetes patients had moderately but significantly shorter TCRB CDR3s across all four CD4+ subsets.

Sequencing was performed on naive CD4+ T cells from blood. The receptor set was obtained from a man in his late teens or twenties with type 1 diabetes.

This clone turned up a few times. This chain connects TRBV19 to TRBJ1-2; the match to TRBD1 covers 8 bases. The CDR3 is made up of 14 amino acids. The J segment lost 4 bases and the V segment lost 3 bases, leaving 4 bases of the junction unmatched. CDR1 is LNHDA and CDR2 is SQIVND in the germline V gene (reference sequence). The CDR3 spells CASSIQGASYGYTF. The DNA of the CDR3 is TGTGCCAGTAGTATTCAGGGGGCGAGCTATGGCTACACCTTC.

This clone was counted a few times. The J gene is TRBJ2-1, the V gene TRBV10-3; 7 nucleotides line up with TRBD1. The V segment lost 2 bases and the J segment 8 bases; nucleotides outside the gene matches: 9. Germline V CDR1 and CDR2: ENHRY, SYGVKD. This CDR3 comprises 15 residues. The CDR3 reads CAISEEGAIVDEQFF. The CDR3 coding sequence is TGTGCCATCAGTGAGGAGGGGGCGATAGTCGATGAGCAGTTCTTC.

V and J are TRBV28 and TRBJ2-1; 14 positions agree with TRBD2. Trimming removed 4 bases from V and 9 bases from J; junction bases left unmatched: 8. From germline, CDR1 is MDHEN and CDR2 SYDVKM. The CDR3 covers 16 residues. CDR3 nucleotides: TGTGCCAGCAGTTATCATGGGACTAGCGGGAGTATTGAGCAGTTCTTC. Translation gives CASSYHGTSGSIEQFF.

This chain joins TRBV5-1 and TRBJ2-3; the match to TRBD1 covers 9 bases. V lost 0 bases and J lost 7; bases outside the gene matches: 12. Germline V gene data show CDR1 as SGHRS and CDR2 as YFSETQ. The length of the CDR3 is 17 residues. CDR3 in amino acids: CASSLAKPGQGVHTQYF. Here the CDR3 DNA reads TGCGCCAGCAGCTTGGCAAAACCGGGACAGGGAGTTCATACGCAGTATTTT.

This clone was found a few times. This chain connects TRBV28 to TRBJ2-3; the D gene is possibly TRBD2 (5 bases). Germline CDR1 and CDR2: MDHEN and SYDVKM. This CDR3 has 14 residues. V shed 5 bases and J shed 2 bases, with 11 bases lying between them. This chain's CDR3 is CASSGPGNTDTQYF. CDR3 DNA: TGTGCCAGCAGTGGCCCCGGGAACACAGATACGCAGTATTTT.

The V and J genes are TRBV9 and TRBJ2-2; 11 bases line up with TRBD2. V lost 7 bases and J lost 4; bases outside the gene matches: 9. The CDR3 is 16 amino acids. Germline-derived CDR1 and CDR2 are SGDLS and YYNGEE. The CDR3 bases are TGTGCCAGCGGCTTAGCGGGGGGGCCGAGCACCGGGGAGCTGTTTTTT. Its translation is CASGLAGGPSTGELFF.

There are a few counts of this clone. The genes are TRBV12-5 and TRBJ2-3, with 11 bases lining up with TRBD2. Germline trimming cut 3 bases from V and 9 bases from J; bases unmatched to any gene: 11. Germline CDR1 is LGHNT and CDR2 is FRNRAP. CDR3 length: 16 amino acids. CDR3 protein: CASGFRLAGGRGTQYF. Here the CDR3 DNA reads TGTGCTAGTGGTTTCCGGCTAGCGGGGGGCCGTGGGACGCAGTATTTT.

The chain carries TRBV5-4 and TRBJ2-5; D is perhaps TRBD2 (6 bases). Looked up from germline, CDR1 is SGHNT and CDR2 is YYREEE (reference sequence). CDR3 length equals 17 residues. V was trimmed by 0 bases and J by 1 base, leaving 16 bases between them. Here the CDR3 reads CASSLDSGAAAQETQYF. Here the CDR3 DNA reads TGTGCCAGCAGCTTGGACTCGGGAGCGGCGGCCCAAGAGACCCAGTACTTC. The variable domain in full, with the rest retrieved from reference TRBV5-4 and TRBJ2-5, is ETGVTQSPTHLIKTRGQQVTLRCSSQSGHNTVSWYQQALGQGPQFIFQYYREEENGRGNFPPRFSGLQFPNYSSELNVNALELDDSALYLCASSLDSGAAAQETQYFGPGTRLLVL.

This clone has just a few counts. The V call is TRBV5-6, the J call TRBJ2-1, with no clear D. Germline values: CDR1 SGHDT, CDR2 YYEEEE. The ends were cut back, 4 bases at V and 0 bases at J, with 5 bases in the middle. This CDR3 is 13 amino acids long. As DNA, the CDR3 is TGTGCCAGCAGCCCTAGCTCCTACAATGAGCAGTTCTTC. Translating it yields CASSPSSYNEQFF.

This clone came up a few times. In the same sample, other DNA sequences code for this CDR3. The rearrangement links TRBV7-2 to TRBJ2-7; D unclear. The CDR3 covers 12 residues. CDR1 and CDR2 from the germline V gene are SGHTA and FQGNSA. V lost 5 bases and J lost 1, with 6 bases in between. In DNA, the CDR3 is TGTGCCAGCAGCCCTCAGTCCTACGAGCAGTACTTC. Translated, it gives CASSPQSYEQYF. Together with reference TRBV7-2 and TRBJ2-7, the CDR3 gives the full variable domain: GAGVSQSPSNKVTEKGKDVELRCDPISGHTALYWYRQSLGQGLEFLIYFQGNSAPDKSGLPSDRFSAERTGGSVSTLTIQRTQQEDSAVYLCASSPQSYEQYFGPGTRLTVT.

As DNA, the CDR3 is TGTGCCAGCAGCTCCGGTTTGAGCGAGACCCAGTACTTC. It yields the protein CASSSGLSETQYF. The rearrangement links TRBV5-4 to TRBJ2-5; D is ambiguous. This CDR3 has 13 residues. The ends were cut back, 3 bases at V and 5 bases at J, with 11 bases in the middle. CDR1 is SGHNT, CDR2 YYREEE, per germline (reference sequence).

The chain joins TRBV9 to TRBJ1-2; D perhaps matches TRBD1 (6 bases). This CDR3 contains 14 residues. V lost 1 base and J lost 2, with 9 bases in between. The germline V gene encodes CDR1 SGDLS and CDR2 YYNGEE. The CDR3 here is CASSVYTGNYGYTF. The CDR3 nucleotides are TGTGCCAGCAGCGTATATACAGGGAACTATGGCTACACCTTC.

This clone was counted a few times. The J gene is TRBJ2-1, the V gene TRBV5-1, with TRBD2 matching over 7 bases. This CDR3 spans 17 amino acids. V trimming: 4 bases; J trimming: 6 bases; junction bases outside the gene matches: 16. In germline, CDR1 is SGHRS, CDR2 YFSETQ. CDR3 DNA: TGCGCCAGCAGCGCGAGCCCTAGCGGATACACTTTCAATGAGCAGTTCTTC. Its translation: CASSASPSGYTFNEQFF.

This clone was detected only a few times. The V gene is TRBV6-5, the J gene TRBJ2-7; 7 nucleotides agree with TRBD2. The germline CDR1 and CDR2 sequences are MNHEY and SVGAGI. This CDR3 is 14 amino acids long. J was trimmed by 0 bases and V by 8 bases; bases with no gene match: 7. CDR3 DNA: TGTGCCAGCCGGGGAGGGATCAGCTCCTACGAGCAGTACTTC. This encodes CASRGGISSYEQYF.

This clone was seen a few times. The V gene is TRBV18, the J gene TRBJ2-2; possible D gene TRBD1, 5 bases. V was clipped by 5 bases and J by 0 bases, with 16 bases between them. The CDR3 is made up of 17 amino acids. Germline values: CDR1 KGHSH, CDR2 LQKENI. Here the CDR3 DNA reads TGTGCCAGCTCATCGTTACAGGTCTTGTCGAACACCGGGGAGCTGTTTTTT. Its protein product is CASSSLQVLSNTGELFF.

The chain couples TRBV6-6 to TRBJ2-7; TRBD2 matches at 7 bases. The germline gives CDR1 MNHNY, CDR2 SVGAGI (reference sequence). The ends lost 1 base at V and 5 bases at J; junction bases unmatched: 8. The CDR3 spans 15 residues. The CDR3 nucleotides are TGTGCCAGCAGTTACTGGGCGGGAGAAAAGAACGAGCAGTACTTC. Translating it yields CASSYWAGEKNEQYF.

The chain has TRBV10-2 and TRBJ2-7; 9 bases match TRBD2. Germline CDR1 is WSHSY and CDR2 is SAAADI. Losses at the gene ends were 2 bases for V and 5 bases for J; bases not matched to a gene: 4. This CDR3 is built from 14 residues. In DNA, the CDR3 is TGCGCCAGCAGTGAGATAGCGGGAGTCGACGAGCAGTACTTC. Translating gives CASSEIAGVDEQYF.

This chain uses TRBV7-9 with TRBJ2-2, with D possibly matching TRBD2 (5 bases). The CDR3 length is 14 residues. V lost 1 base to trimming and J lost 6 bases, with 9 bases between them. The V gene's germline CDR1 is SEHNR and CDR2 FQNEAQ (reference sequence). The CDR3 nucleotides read TGTGCCAGCAGCTTAGGAGGACTCGCCGGGGAGCTGTTTTTT. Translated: CASSLGGLAGELFF.

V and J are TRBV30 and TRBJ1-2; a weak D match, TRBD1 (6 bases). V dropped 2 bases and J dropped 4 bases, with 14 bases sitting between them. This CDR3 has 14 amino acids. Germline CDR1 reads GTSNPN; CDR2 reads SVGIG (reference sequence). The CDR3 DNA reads TGTGCCTGGAGTTACGGACAGAGACCCTATGGCTACACCTTC. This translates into CAWSYGQRPYGYTF.